This entry concerns a single T cell receptor (beta chain). Its cognate antigen is unknown. V was trimmed by 1 base and J by 4 bases, leaving 11 bases between them. The CDR3 totals 15 residues. The germline V gene encodes CDR1 SEHNR and CDR2 FQNEAQ (reference sequence). The diagnostic basis comprised clinical symptoms, serum thyroxine and TRAb, thyroid ultrasound and orbital computed tomography. The source of the sample is a study of T cells in Graves' hyperthyroidism and ophthalmopathy. Points from the study as a whole: Most thyroid clonotypes that were expanded above 0.001 also turned up in blood. The authors' 13 V-J model separated ophthalmopathy from stable hyperthyroidism. The model identified upcoming ophthalmopathy a median approximately six months ahead of onset.

Amplification yielded TCR beta CDR3 regions, with RNA transcripts as the source. First-round RT-PCR with HTBI primers amplified the TCR CDR3 region. From the multiplex PCR reads, TCRdb called clonotypes with MiXCR, one entry per CDR3 protein. The sample has fewer than 650,000 distinct CDR3 sequences; roughly 45% are singletons. This chain connects TRBV7-9 to TRBJ1-3; D gene uncertain. This clonotype originated in an adult woman with Graves' disease, either hyperthyroidism or ophthalmopathy (not recorded which). Sequenced input: peripheral blood or thyroid tissue (not recorded which). The CDR3 protein is CASSLVGTFGNTIYF. For the CDR3, the DNA is TGTGCCAGCAGCTTAGTAGGTACCTTCGGAAACACCATATATTTT.